This record looks at one T cell receptor (beta chain) sequence and its context. Germline V gene lookup returns CDR1 MRHNA and CDR2 SNTAGT. The CDR3 runs 16 residues. V lost 6 bases, J lost 0 bases, and 17 bases lay in between. The source of the sample is a study of blood T cell repertoires in COVID-19. About the study: Samples of COVID-19 (acute and convalescent) were obtained from the United States, Italy and Spain. PBMCs, B-cell-depleted T cells, or T cells were the source of the cDNA or gDNA that made up the material.

As handled by the study authors: Amplification with reference gene primers provided the estimates of nucleated cell counts. Clones were read by immunoSEQ multiplex PCR, and TCRdb kept only the in-frame ones, dropping some. That table gives V, J and clone size, and the DNA gave D and trimming. Among about 220,000 clones listed, approximately 82% were seen once. The chain joins TRBV6-4 to TRBJ1-2; possible D gene TRBD1, 5 bases. The clonotype comes from an elderly woman with acute or convalescent COVID-19. What was sequenced was peripheral blood. The CDR3 bases are TGTGCCAGCAGGGAGGGGTGGGCTCTTTCTAACTATGGCTACACCTTC. Its translation is CASREGWALSNYGYTF.